These 18 T cell receptor beta chains were sequenced from one sample in a study of early T cells in non-severe SARS-CoV-2 infection. One entry per CDR3 protein, called by TCRdb with MiXCR from the 5' RACE reads. This sample has tens of thousands of distinct CDR3 sequences, with under 15% found just once. Sequencing input: whole blood. The receptors derive from an adult who was a healthcare worker with PCR-confirmed SARS-CoV-2 infection or an uninfected control (not recorded which).

Ten or more counts support this clonotype. The rearrangement joins TRBV20-1 to TRBJ1-5; unclear D gene. The CDR3 is 13 residues long. Germline assignment: CDR1 DFQATT and CDR2 SNEGSKA (reference sequence). V lost 3 bases to trimming and J lost 1 base, with 7 bases between them. CDR3 sequence (DNA): TGCAGTGCTAGTGGCAACAGCAATCAGCCCCAGCATTTT. Translation: CSASGNSNQPQHF.

This clonotype was counted many times. The chain carries TRBV10-3 and TRBJ2-1; tentatively, D is TRBD2 (5 bases). V was pared by 3 bases and J by 3 bases, with 12 bases between. The germline gives CDR1 ENHRY, CDR2 SYGVKD. The CDR3 is 15 amino acids. The CDR3 loop reads CAISEGLAHYNEQFF. CDR3 nucleotides: TGTGCCATCAGTGAAGGTCTAGCCCACTACAATGAGCAGTTCTTC.

This clonotype appeared a few times. The chain links TRBV3-1 to TRBJ2-7; TRBD2 agrees at 13 bases. V shed 6 bases, J shed 4 bases, and the junction held 3 bases outside the gene matches. There are 14 residues in the CDR3. CDR1 LGHDT and CDR2 YNNKEL come from the germline V gene (reference sequence). CDR3 loop: CASSILAGGYEQYF. DNA of the CDR3: TGTGCCAGCAGTATACTAGCGGGAGGGTACGAGCAGTACTTC.

The chain carries TRBV9 and TRBJ2-1; possible D gene TRBD1, 5 bases. There are 15 residues in the CDR3. Between the trimmed V and J ends, which lost 3 bases and 3 bases, there was a span of 13 bases. CDR1 and CDR2 from the germline V gene are SGDLS and YYNGEE. DNA for the CDR3: TGTGCCAGCAGCGGTCCGAGACAGCACTACAATGAGCAGTTCTTC. Amino acids: CASSGPRQHYNEQFF.

This clonotype appeared many times. The chain is built from TRBV30 and TRBJ1-2; D is unresolved. The germline CDR1 and CDR2 sequences are GTSNPN and SVGIG (reference sequence). This CDR3 is 11 amino acids long. CDR3 sequence: CAGFANYGYTF. CDR3 coding DNA: TGTGCGGGGTTTGCCAACTATGGCTACACCTTC.

This clonotype was seen ten or more times. The chain joins TRBV11-2 to TRBJ2-1; 10 nucleotides line up with TRBD2. The ends lost 5 bases at V and 8 bases at J; junction bases unmatched: 12. CDR3 length equals 16 residues. Germline CDR1 SGHAT, CDR2 FQNNGV. The DNA for the CDR3 is TGTGCCAGCAGCCCCGGCACTAGCGGGATTATGGATGAGCAGTTCTTC. This codes for CASSPGTSGIMDEQFF.

In its sample, this clonotype was seen many times. This rearrangement joins TRBV10-3 to TRBJ2-7; D ambiguous. Trimming shortened V by 3 bases and J by 1 base, and 7 bases separated the two germline ends. CDR1 and CDR2 from the germline V gene are ENHRY and SYGVKD. This CDR3 has 13 amino acids. CDR3 nucleotides: TGTGCCATCAGTGACCCCTCATCCTACGAGCAGTACTTC. It translates to CAISDPSSYEQYF.

This clonotype came up many times. The V gene is TRBV4-1, the J gene TRBJ1-2; D is unresolved. Germline CDR1 reads MGHRA; CDR2 reads YSYEKL. V lost 4 bases and J 8 bases, leaving 14 bases between the germline ends. This CDR3 contains 13 residues. The chain's CDR3 is CASSPLGAGGYTF. For the CDR3, the DNA is TGCGCCAGCAGCCCCCTGGGTGCAGGCGGCTACACCTTC.

The chain couples TRBV24-1 to TRBJ2-1; D is possibly TRBD1 (6 bases). Between the trimmed V and J ends, which lost 5 bases and 3 bases, there was a span of 19 bases. Germline V gene data show CDR1 as KGHDR and CDR2 as SFDVKD. This CDR3 comprises 17 residues. CDR3 amino acids: CATSGSMSGQNYNEQFF. DNA for the CDR3: TGTGCCACCAGTGGTTCTATGTCGGGACAAAACTACAATGAGCAGTTCTTC.

This clonotype was picked up many times. V and J are TRBV20-1 and TRBJ2-5; 10 nucleotides align to TRBD2. The CDR3 length is 16 residues. The V and J ends lost 6 bases and 5 bases, in that order; junction bases with no gene match: 15. The V gene's germline CDR1 is DFQATT and CDR2 SNEGSKA (reference sequence). The CDR3, as DNA: TGCAGTGCCCACCTAGCGGGGGCCCTGAACTTTGAGACCCAGTACTTC. Amino acid sequence: CSAHLAGALNFETQYF.

This clonotype was seen repeatedly, ten times or more. The V and J genes are TRBV12-3 or TRBV12-4 and TRBJ1-4; 7 bases are shared with TRBD1. The CDR3 is 14 amino acids. V dropped 7 bases and J dropped 2; count of bases not matched to a gene: 4. The CDR3 here is CASTRGQTNEKLFF. The DNA for the CDR3 is TGTGCCAGCACCCGGGGACAGACTAATGAAAAACTGTTTTTT.

This clonotype was detected ten times or more. The rearrangement uses TRBV12-3 or TRBV12-4 and TRBJ2-1, with a possible D match to TRBD2 (5 bases). V lost 2 bases, J lost 1 base, and 6 bases lay in between. CDR3 size: 14 residues. The CDR3 nucleotides are TGTGCCAGCAGTTTAAGCGGATCCTACAATGAGCAGTTCTTC. This translates into CASSLSGSYNEQFF.

This clonotype has only a few counts. The chain couples TRBV7-9 to TRBJ1-2; 8 positions match TRBD1. Germline lookup yields CDR1 SEHNR and CDR2 FQNEAQ (reference sequence). J was trimmed by 4 bases and V by 5 bases; bases with no gene match: 6. The CDR3 is 14 amino acids. CDR3 DNA sequence: TGTGCCAGCAGCCCCGGGACAGGAACCTATGGCTACACCTTC. It yields the protein CASSPGTGTYGYTF.

V is TRBV27 and J is TRBJ2-2, with 14 bases matching TRBD2. J lost 4 bases, V lost 7 bases, and 20 bases had no gene match. The CDR3 extends over 21 amino acids. Germline CDR1 is MNHEY and CDR2 is SMNVEV (reference sequence). The chain's CDR3 is CASTRQPLGTSGRQSTGELFF. CDR3 in DNA: TGTGCCAGCACCCGGCAACCCTTGGGGACTAGCGGGAGACAGAGCACCGGGGAGCTGTTTTTT.

The V and J genes are TRBV7-9 and TRBJ1-5; 12 positions match TRBD1. The CDR3 runs to 18 residues. V trimming: 4 bases; J trimming: 2 bases; junction bases outside the gene matches: 9. CDR1 and CDR2 (germline): SEHNR, FQNEAQ (reference sequence). The CDR3 loop is CASSYGTGGFEGNQPQHF. DNA of the CDR3: TGTGCCAGCAGCTATGGGACAGGGGGCTTCGAGGGCAATCAGCCCCAGCATTTT. The full variable domain, with the rest looked up from reference TRBV7-9 and TRBJ1-5, is DTGVSQNPRHKITKRGQNVTFRCDPISEHNRLYWYRQTLGQGPEFLTYFQNEAQLEKSRLLSDRFSAERPKGSFSTLEIQRTEQGDSAMYLCASSYGTGGFEGNQPQHFGDGTRLSIL.

In this sample, this clonotype turned up a few times. The chain couples TRBV20-1 to TRBJ2-1, with 10 bases that match TRBD1. This CDR3 has 14 amino acids. J was trimmed by 4 bases and V by 5 bases; bases with no gene match: 5. The germline V gene has CDR1 DFQATT and CDR2 SNEGSKA (reference sequence). The CDR3 DNA is TGCAGTGCTGTACGACAGGGGGCGTACAATGAGCAGTTCTTC. This sequence encodes CSAVRQGAYNEQFF.

This clonotype was counted ten times or more. The J gene is TRBJ1-5, the V gene TRBV12-3 or TRBV12-4; 9 nucleotides match TRBD1. The CDR3 consists of 17 residues. Trimming cost V 4 bases and J 1 base; bases outside gene matches: 8. CDR3 bases: TGTGCCAGCAGTTACAGGGGGCTCGGAGTAAGCAATCAGCCCCAGCATTTT. Amino acid sequence: CASSYRGLGVSNQPQHF.

The sample holds many counts of this clonotype. The V call is TRBV7-3, the J call TRBJ1-1; D is ambiguous. Trimming removed 0 bases from V and 4 bases from J, with 9 bases in between. Germline CDR1 is SGHTA and CDR2 is FQGTGA. The CDR3 spans 14 residues. DNA of the CDR3: TGTGCCAGCAGCTTAACATCGACCAGCACTGAAGCTTTCTTT. The encoded protein is CASSLTSTSTEAFF.